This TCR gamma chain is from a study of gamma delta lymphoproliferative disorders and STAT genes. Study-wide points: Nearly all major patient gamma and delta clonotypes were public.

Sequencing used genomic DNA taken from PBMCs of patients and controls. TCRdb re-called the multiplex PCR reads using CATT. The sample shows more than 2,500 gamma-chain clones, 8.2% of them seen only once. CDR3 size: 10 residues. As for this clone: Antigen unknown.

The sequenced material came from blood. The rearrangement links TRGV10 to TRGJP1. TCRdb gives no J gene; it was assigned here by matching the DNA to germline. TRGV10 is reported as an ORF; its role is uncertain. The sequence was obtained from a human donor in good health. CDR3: CAPTGWFKIF. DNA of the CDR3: TGTGCGCCGACTGGTTGGTTCAAGATATTT.